This TCR beta chain is drawn from a study of T cells in Graves' hyperthyroidism and ophthalmopathy. Whole-study findings and limits: In the analysis, a 13 V-J model separated ophthalmopathy from stable hyperthyroidism.

J gave up 5 bases and V 3 bases, and 13 bases lay outside the gene matches. Germline CDR1 and CDR2: MGHRA and YSYEKL. This CDR3 spans 18 amino acids. Subjects with ophthalmopathy showed a Clinical Activity Score no lower than 3, a NOSPECS grade no lower than 4, and a duration shorter than 3 months. As concerns this clonotype: Its antigen is undetermined.

RNA transcripts provided the source from which TCR beta CDR3 regions were amplified. RT-PCR in the first round (using the HTBI primer set) targeted the TCR CDR3. TCRdb re-called the multiplex PCR reads through MiXCR, storing one row per CDR3 protein. The sample includes 500,000 to 650,000 distinct CDR3 sequences, about a sixth of them seen just once. Sequenced sample: blood. The chain employs TRBV4-1 and TRBJ1-3; TRBD1 aligns across 10 bases. The origin of this receptor is a woman between 18 and 30 years old with Graves' ophthalmopathy. The CDR3 is CASSQHTLRDRGRNTIYF. The CDR3 nucleotides are TGCGCCAGCAGCCAGCACACCCTCCGGGACAGGGGCAGAAACACCATATATTTT.